A single sample gave rise to the 13 T cell receptor beta chains below, sequenced in a study of cytomegalovirus exposure and HLA in healthy donors. With 60 Vbeta and 13 Jbeta primers, the PCR was carried out. The repertoire was sequenced with immunoSEQ multiplex PCR; TCRdb's copy has only in-frame clones and lacks some. The data show around 100,000 clones, less than 10% seen once. Sequenced material: PBMCs. The receptors shown here come from a man in his fifties in good health and CMV-seronegative.

This clone has only a few counts. V is TRBV5-6 and J is TRBJ2-3; no firm D call. The V gene lost 0 bases and the J gene lost 0 bases, with 8 bases spanning the gap. The germline V gene encodes CDR1 SGHDT and CDR2 YYEEEE. This CDR3 comprises 15 residues. The CDR3 region is CASSLAVKSTDTQYF. In DNA form, the CDR3 reads TGTGCCAGCAGCTTGGCCGTTAAAAGCACAGATACGCAGTATTTT.

This clone was seen more than once but under ten times. CDR3 amino acids: CASRYTGDSSGYTF. The CDR3 DNA is TGTGCCAGCAGATACACGGGGGACAGTAGTGGCTACACCTTC. The chain joins TRBV6-5 to TRBJ1-2; 7 nucleotides line up with TRBD1. V shed 6 bases, J shed 7 bases, and the junction held 11 bases outside the gene matches. The germline V gene has CDR1 MNHEY and CDR2 SVGAGI. The CDR3 length is 14 residues.

This clone was seen only a few times. The chain joins TRBV9 to TRBJ2-5; 10 bases are a match to TRBD2. Trimming cost V 3 bases and J 5 bases; bases outside gene matches: 7. This CDR3 spans 15 amino acids. Looked up from germline, CDR1 is SGDLS and CDR2 is YYNGEE. For the CDR3, the DNA is TGTGCCAGCAGCGAGGGACTAGCGCAATCTGAGACCCAGTACTTC. Residues: CASSEGLAQSETQYF.

This rearrangement joins TRBV30 to TRBJ2-1; a weak D match, TRBD2 (5 bases). Germline V lookup: CDR1 GTSNPN, CDR2 SVGIG (reference sequence). This CDR3 comprises 11 residues. The V gene lost 4 bases and the J gene lost 10 bases, with 11 bases spanning the gap. The CDR3 sequence is CAWTTSSEQFF. The CDR3 DNA sequence: TGTGCCTGGACCACATCTAGCGAGCAGTTCTTC.

There are a few counts of this clone. The V call is TRBV6-5, the J call TRBJ2-1, with D uncertain. The CDR3 runs to 12 residues. Germline values: CDR1 MNHEY, CDR2 SVGAGI. V was clipped by 8 bases and J by 10 bases, with 15 bases between them. The CDR3 protein is CASLVPTGEQFF. CDR3 nucleotides: TGTGCCAGCCTCGTACCAACCGGGGAGCAGTTCTTC.

This chain joins TRBV7-2 and TRBJ1-2; D is uncertain. V shed 4 bases and J shed 1 base, with 13 bases lying between them. Germline-derived CDR1 and CDR2 are SGHTA and FQGNSA. The CDR3 is 15 amino acids. CDR3 in amino acids: CASSSYSQNNYGYTF. CDR3 bases: TGTGCCAGCAGCTCATACAGCCAAAATAACTATGGCTACACCTTC.

This clone was observed a few times. The chain employs TRBV18 and TRBJ1-4; unclear D gene. The CDR3 sequence is 15 residues long. Trimming pared 2 bases from V and 4 bases from J, leaving 11 bases between. CDR1 and CDR2 (germline): KGHSH, LQKENI. CDR3 sequence reads: CASSPEAPGNEKLFF. The CDR3 DNA reads TGTGCCAGCTCACCAGAAGCTCCCGGTAATGAAAAACTGTTTTTT.

This clone has only a few counts. This rearrangement joins TRBV7-9 to TRBJ1-2, with D unresolved. The V gene lost 3 bases and the J gene lost 4 bases, with 3 bases spanning the gap. The CDR3 totals 11 residues. Germline lookup yields CDR1 SEHNR and CDR2 FQNEAQ (reference sequence). This chain's CDR3 is CASSLAYGYTF. Written as DNA, the CDR3 is TGTGCCAGCAGCTTGGCCTATGGCTACACCTTC.

The rearrangement joins TRBV18 to TRBJ2-4, with 7 positions matching TRBD2. Trimming at V came to 4 bases and at J to 2 bases, leaving 8 bases not matched to a gene. The CDR3 length is 16 residues. Germline CDR1 and CDR2: KGHSH and LQKENI. The CDR3 DNA reads TGTGCCAGCTCACAGACCGGGACTATCACCAAAAACATTCAGTACTTC. It yields the protein CASSQTGTITKNIQYF.

This clone was counted only a few times. CDR3 region: CASSIGPQGVTTGELFF. The CDR3 DNA reads as TGTGCCAGTAGTATTGGCCCGCAGGGGGTTACAACCGGGGAGCTGTTTTTT. The chain carries TRBV19 and TRBJ2-2; TRBD1 matches at 7 bases. The CDR3 runs to 17 residues. Germline V CDR1 and CDR2: LNHDA, SQIVND (reference sequence). The V and J ends lost 3 bases and 5 bases, in that order; junction bases with no gene match: 12.

The chain links TRBV6-1 to TRBJ1-3; D is possibly TRBD1 (6 bases). There are 16 residues in the CDR3. From germline, CDR1 is MNHNS and CDR2 SASEGT. The V gene lost 4 bases and the J gene lost 0 bases, with 13 bases spanning the gap. The CDR3 protein is CASSAPTGNSGNTIYF. As DNA, the CDR3 is TGTGCCAGCAGTGCTCCTACAGGGAACTCTGGAAACACCATATATTTT.

The chain joins TRBV5-1 to TRBJ2-2; 7 bases map to TRBD2. Losses at the gene ends were 4 bases for V and 6 bases for J; bases not matched to a gene: 9. The CDR3 is 15 amino acids. Germline V gene sequence: CDR1 SGHRS, CDR2 YFSETQ. CDR3 sequence (DNA): TGCGCCAGCAGCCTGGGACTAACGGGAGCCGGGGAGCTGTTTTTT. It specifies CASSLGLTGAGELFF.

This chain uses TRBV7-2 with TRBJ1-2; tentatively, D is TRBD1 (5 bases). Germline V gene sequence: CDR1 SGHTA, CDR2 FQGNSA. Trimming shortened V by 8 bases and J by 8 bases, and 18 bases separated the two germline ends. The CDR3 sequence is 13 residues long. CDR3 protein: CASPLAPGRGYTF. CDR3 bases: TGTGCCAGCCCCCTAGCGCCGGGGCGCGGCTACACCTTC.